The rows below give T cell receptor beta chains drawn from one sample of a study of blood T cell repertoires in COVID-19. The method was immunoSEQ multiplex PCR; TCRdb's version includes in-frame clones alone and lacks a portion of them. Of fewer than 200,000 clones in the sample, 84% were seen once. Sample: peripheral blood. The receptor source for this set is a man aged 35-49 years who had recovered from COVID-19. The CDR3 runs from the conserved cysteine through the conserved F or W. The D gene is left open where the match is weak. Rows give clone size only sometimes, using once, few, many, or a class for an expanded clone.

clone size	J gene	V gene	D gene	CDR3 protein	CDR3 DNA
-	TRBJ2-3	TRBV7-2	TRBD1	CASSSQGAITQYF	TGTGCCAGCAGCTCACAGGGGGCTATCACGCAGTATTTT
-	TRBJ2-3	TRBV6-2/TRBV6-3	TRBD2	CASSVLAGYTDTQYF	TGTGCCAGCAGCGTACTAGCGGGATACACAGATACGCAGTATTTT
-	TRBJ1-4	TRBV5-6	-	CASSLNRAEKLFF	TGTGCCAGCAGCTTGAACAGGGCGGAAAAACTGTTTTTT
-	TRBJ2-1	TRBV5-5	TRBD2	CASTGLDNEQFF	TGTGCCAGCACCGGACTAGACAATGAGCAGTTCTTC
-	TRBJ2-3	TRBV7-6	TRBD1	CASSRGQVRSTDTQYF	TGTGCCAGCAGCCGAGGACAGGTTAGAAGCACAGATACGCAGTATTTT
-	TRBJ2-6	TRBV7-2	-	CASSQTGYGANVLTF	TGTGCCAGCAGCCAAACAGGGTATGGGGCCAACGTCCTGACTTTC
-	TRBJ1-1	TRBV4-1	-	CASSLEQGIRAFF	TGCGCCAGCAGCCTAGAGCAGGGAATTCGAGCTTTCTTT
once	TRBJ2-3	TRBV5-5	-	CASSLRQLNILGDTQYF	TGTGCCAGCAGCCTTCGACAACTCAATATCCTCGGAGATACGCAGTATTTT
-	TRBJ2-1	TRBV11-3	-	CASSLLSRYVDEQFF	TGTGCCAGCAGCTTACTGAGCAGGTACGTCGATGAGCAGTTCTTC
-	TRBJ2-1	TRBV6-5	TRBD2	CASSPTSGYNEQFF	TGTGCCAGCAGTCCGACTAGCGGATACAATGAGCAGTTCTTC
-	TRBJ1-1	TRBV5-4	-	CASSLGGRTAEAFF	TGTGCCAGCAGCTTGGGGGGCAGAACGGCTGAAGCTTTCTTT
-	TRBJ2-1	TRBV6-2/TRBV6-3	TRBD2	CASSDRGVRQFF	TGTGCCAGCAGTGACCGGGGGGTTAGGCAGTTCTTC
-	TRBJ2-3	TRBV28	-	CASTPPTQDTQYF	TGTGCCAGCACACCCCCCACACAGGATACGCAGTATTTT
-	TRBJ2-2	TRBV4-2	-	CASSQEGGAGGVTGELFF	TGTGCCAGCAGCCAAGAGGGGGGGGCCGGGGGTGTCACCGGGGAGCTGTTTTTT
-	TRBJ2-7	TRBV6-5	-	CASRGLKGPEQYF	TGTGCCAGCAGGGGTCTGAAGGGGCCCGAGCAGTACTTC
-	TRBJ2-3	TRBV6-2/TRBV6-3	TRBD2	CASSYSRGGSISSTDTQYF	TGTGCCAGCAGTTACTCGCGCGGGGGGAGCATATCTAGCACAGATACGCAGTATTTT
-	TRBJ2-5	TRBV4-1	TRBD2	CASSQDQPLAGGSVKTQYF	TGCGCCAGCAGCCAAGATCAGCCCCTAGCGGGGGGCTCCGTGAAGACCCAGTACTTC
-	TRBJ2-2	TRBV24-1	TRBD1	CATTGQVTGELFF	TGTGCCACCACGGGACAGGTCACCGGGGAGCTGTTTTTT
-	TRBJ1-2	TRBV4-2	-	CASSQELGQVANYGYTF	TGTGCCAGCAGCCAAGAATTGGGGCAGGTAGCTAACTATGGCTACACCTTC
-	TRBJ2-7	TRBV5-5	-	CASSYGHLYEQYF	TGTGCCAGCAGCTATGGACATTTGTACGAGCAGTACTTC
-	TRBJ2-7	TRBV4-2	TRBD2	CASSQVASGGGEQYF	TGTGCCAGCAGCCAAGTAGCTAGCGGGGGGGGCGAGCAGTACTTC
once	TRBJ1-6	TRBV4-1	TRBD1	CASSQEAGGTPLHF	TGCGCCAGCAGCCAAGAAGCAGGGGGAACACCCCTCCACTTT
-	TRBJ2-4	TRBV6-6	-	CASSYPQTQNIQYF	TGTGCCAGCAGTTACCCACAAACACAAAACATTCAGTACTTC
-	TRBJ2-1	TRBV11-2	TRBD2	CASSSLGGSQLYNEQFF	TGTGCCAGCAGCTCCTTAGGCGGGAGCCAGCTCTACAATGAGCAGTTCTTC
-	TRBJ2-2	TRBV7-3	-	CASSPNTGELFF	TGTGCCAGCAGCCCTAACACCGGGGAGCTGTTTTTT
-	TRBJ2-7	TRBV27	TRBD1	CASSWDSQNYEQYF	TGTGCCAGCAGTTGGGACAGCCAGAACTACGAGCAGTACTTC
once	TRBJ2-7	TRBV2	-	CASKDSLQTYEQYF	TGTGCCAGCAAGGACAGTCTACAAACCTACGAGCAGTACTTC
-	TRBJ2-3	TRBV4-1	TRBD2	CASSGRETGTDTQYF	TGCGCCAGCAGCGGGCGGGAGACCGGGACAGATACGCAGTATTTT
-	TRBJ1-1	TRBV4-3	TRBD1	CASSQGDGQGQAFF	TGCGCCAGCAGCCAAGGAGATGGACAGGGTCAAGCTTTCTTT
-	TRBJ1-1	TRBV6-5	-	CASSYSDSRTEAFF	TGTGCCAGCAGTTACTCCGACAGTCGCACTGAAGCTTTCTTT
-	TRBJ1-5	TRBV19	-	CASSYSNQPQHF	TGTGCCAGTAGTTATAGCAATCAGCCCCAGCATTTT
-	TRBJ2-1	TRBV18	-	CASSPAQGPTNEQFF	TGTGCCAGCTCACCAGCCCAGGGGCCTACAAATGAGCAGTTCTTC
-	TRBJ1-1	TRBV29-1	TRBD1	CSVDTGANTEAFF	TGCAGCGTAGATACAGGGGCCAACACTGAAGCTTTCTTT
-	TRBJ2-1	TRBV11-3	TRBD1	CASSSGTGVNEQFF	TGTGCCAGCAGCTCCGGGACAGGGGTAAATGAGCAGTTCTTC
-	TRBJ2-3	TRBV13	-	CASSLGTRSPDTQYF	TGTGCCAGCAGCTTAGGGACTAGAAGCCCAGATACGCAGTATTTT
-	TRBJ2-1	TRBV14	TRBD2	CASSYSGRRDEQFF	TGTGCCAGCAGCTATAGCGGGAGGAGGGATGAGCAGTTCTTC
-	TRBJ2-5	TRBV5-4	-	CASSPTSLGETQYF	TGTGCCAGCAGCCCTACTAGTTTGGGAGAGACCCAGTACTTC
-	TRBJ1-1	TRBV15	-	CATSRESGPTEAFF	TGTGCCACCAGCAGAGAATCAGGGCCCACTGAAGCTTTCTTT
-	TRBJ2-7	TRBV11-3	TRBD1	CASRAGQGYEQYF	TGTGCCAGCAGGGCGGGACAGGGCTACGAGCAGTACTTC
-	TRBJ1-2	TRBV6-2/TRBV6-3	-	CASSPPFQRLVGYTF	TGTGCCAGCAGTCCACCATTCCAGAGGTTGGTTGGCTACACCTTC
-	TRBJ2-6	TRBV19	-	CASSPWTPSGANVLTF	TGTGCCAGTAGTCCATGGACACCGTCTGGGGCCAACGTCCTGACTTTC
-	TRBJ2-6	TRBV4-3	-	CASSQEEGAGANVLTF	TGCGCCAGCAGCCAAGAAGAGGGGGCTGGGGCCAACGTCCTGACTTTC
-	TRBJ1-4	TRBV7-9	-	CASSLRQAGEKLFF	TGTGCCAGCAGCTTACGGCAGGCAGGTGAAAAACTGTTTTTT
-	TRBJ1-4	TRBV5-5	-	CASSLGPNEKLFF	TGTGCCAGCAGCTTGGGGCCGAATGAAAAACTGTTTTTT
few	TRBJ1-1	TRBV20-1	-	CSAKNSEAFF	TGCAGTGCTAAGAACAGTGAAGCTTTCTTT
-	TRBJ2-5	TRBV30	TRBD2	CAWGLAGAVETQYF	TGTGCCTGGGGACTAGCGGGAGCTGTAGAGACCCAGTACTTC
-	TRBJ2-1	TRBV28	-	CASSYPTGIISYNEQFF	TGTGCCAGCAGTTATCCGACAGGAATAATCTCCTACAATGAGCAGTTCTTC
few	TRBJ1-1	TRBV2	-	CASSDKGRADTEAFF	TGTGCCAGCAGTGATAAGGGCAGGGCGGACACTGAAGCTTTCTTT
-	TRBJ2-3	TRBV19	-	CASSIESRTDTQYF	TGTGCCAGTAGTATAGAAAGCCGAACAGATACGCAGTATTTT
-	TRBJ1-2	TRBV7-2	TRBD1	CASSSNQRQGGYTF	TGTGCCAGCAGCTCCAACCAGAGACAGGGGGGTTACACCTTC
-	TRBJ2-5	TRBV2	TRBD1	CASSDLNRGEETQYF	TGTGCCAGCAGTGACCTAAACAGGGGGGAAGAGACCCAGTACTTC
once	TRBJ1-2	TRBV5-6	-	CASSLNPVSYTF	TGTGCCAGCAGCTTAAATCCCGTAAGCTACACCTTC
-	TRBJ2-7	TRBV11-3	-	CASSLEGAYEQYF	TGTGCCAGCAGCCTTGAGGGGGCCTACGAGCAGTACTTC
-	TRBJ2-1	TRBV4-1	-	CASSQEVLATNEQFF	TGCGCCAGCAGCCAAGAAGTTCTAGCGACCAATGAGCAGTTCTTC